This TCR beta chain originates from a study of T-cell reconstitution after alpha-beta-depleted transplantation in children. General study points: Once a year had passed after transplant, T-cell counts and diversity came mostly from newly produced T cells. Reportedly, roughly two months post-transplant, alpha-beta T cells arose from several hundred expanded graft clones.

Losses at the gene ends were 0 bases for V and 1 base for J; bases not matched to a gene: 10. The germline gives CDR1 DFQATT, CDR2 SNEGSKA (reference sequence). This CDR3 region has 19 residues. Library preparation (for TCRbeta) was performed with unique molecular identifiers. TCRdb recomputed calls from the PCR reads with MiXCR, one row per CDR3 protein. The data hold roughly 300,000 distinct CDR3 sequences, with around 10% observed a single time. In this sample, this clonotype turned up many times. Antigen unknown. This TCR was recovered from a male patient aged 2 to 9 who had a stem cell transplant for chronic granulomatous disease, so the T cells may come from the graft donor. The V call is TRBV20-1, the J call TRBJ2-4; 12 nucleotides match TRBD2. The material was peripheral blood, obtained 180 days after TCRalphabeta/CD19-depleted stem cell transplant. CDR3 amino acids: CSARELAGLAGGAKNIQYF. CDR3 bases: TGCAGTGCTAGAGAGTTGGCCGGCCTAGCGGGAGGGGCCAAAAACATTCAGTACTTC.